The TCR beta chain under discussion was sequenced for a study of T cells in localized non-small cell lung cancer. Generated by immunoSEQ multiplex PCR, the TCRdb table keeps only in-frame clones and is missing some. The sample carries around 23,000 clones, 90% recorded once. A word on this clone: The antigen is unknown.

Trimming took 2 bases from V and 3 from J, leaving 12 bases between them. Germline V gene sequence: CDR1 MDHEN, CDR2 SYDVKM. There are 15 residues in the CDR3. Notes on the study in general: Because sequencing included only one region (of the tumor), heterogeneity remains possible. Adjacent uninvolved lung had the highest clonality, suggesting focused antigen responses. Higher blood T cell density went with longer overall survival.

The sample was peripheral blood, taken before any cancer treatment. The V and J genes are TRBV28 and TRBJ2-3, with D possibly TRBD2 on 5 matching bases. This TCR was sampled from a woman aged 35-75 years with stage I lung adenocarcinoma. CDR3 amino acids: CASSLLERSTDTQYF. DNA of the CDR3: TGTGCCAGCAGTTTACTAGAGCGGAGTACAGATACGCAGTATTTT.